This TCR beta chain was recovered during a study of Ad26.COV2.S vaccination and SARS-CoV-2 variants. Germline V lookup: CDR1 MDHEN, CDR2 SYDVKM. V shed 4 bases and J shed 0 bases, with 12 bases lying between them. The CDR3 sequence is 15 residues long. Clones were sequenced by immunoSEQ multiplex PCR, and TCRdb holds only the in-frame ones, with some missing. Of under 150,000 clones in the sample, around 86% are singletons; the top ten hold around 5%. The rearrangement uses TRBV28 and TRBJ2-5, with D unresolved. This material consisted of peripheral blood, taken after recovery from COVID-19. This clonotype was sampled from a human donor who had recovered from COVID-19. CDR3 protein: CASSSPDAYQETQYF. In nucleotides, the CDR3 is TGTGCCAGCAGTTCCCCGGATGCCTACCAAGAGACCCAGTACTTC.